The next 28 T cell receptor beta chains were all read from a single sample in a study of blood T cells in healthy people across ages. Primed by a sample-barcoded 5' primer and a J-beta primer mix, a second PCR proceeded for about 7 to 12 cycles. TCRdb processed the 5' RACE reads anew with MiXCR; each CDR3 protein has one entry. The sample contains about 570,000 distinct CDR3 sequences, 25% to 30% of which appear only once. Sequencing was performed on blood. All receptors derive from a woman in her seventies in good health.

The J gene is TRBJ2-6, the V gene TRBV27, with 9 bases identical to TRBD1. Germline CDR1 reads MNHEY; CDR2 reads SMNVEV (reference sequence). V lost 5 bases and J lost 0; bases outside the gene matches: 11. This CDR3 spans 19 amino acids. The CDR3 protein is CASSENPGQGSSGANVLTF. CDR3 DNA sequence: TGTGCCAGCAGTGAAAACCCGGGACAGGGTTCCTCTGGGGCCAACGTCCTGACTTTC. The full variable domain, its missing parts supplied by reference TRBV27 and TRBJ2-6, is EAQVTQNPRYLITVTGKKLTVTCSQNMNHEYMSWYRQDPGLGLRQIYYSMNVEVTDKGDVPEGYKVSRKEKRNFPLILESPSPNQTSLYFCASSENPGQGSSGANVLTFGAGSRLTVL.

The chain combines TRBV6-4 with TRBJ2-1; no firm D call. CDR3 length: 11 residues. V was cut by 4 bases and J by 9 bases, with 7 bases left in between. Germline CDR1 reads MRHNA; CDR2 reads SNTAGT. The DNA for the CDR3 is TGTGCCAGCAGTGTTTTGGGTGAGCAGTTCTTC. This gives the protein CASSVLGEQFF.

The J gene is TRBJ1-1, the V gene TRBV7-2, with unresolved D. Germline V gives CDR1 SGHTA, CDR2 FQGNSA. The V gene lost 8 bases and the J gene lost 0 bases, with 13 bases spanning the gap. The CDR3 is 14 amino acids. The CDR3 nucleotides are TGTGCCAGCCCCCCCGGGCCCCTGAACACTGAAGCTTTCTTT. Encoded protein: CASPPGPLNTEAFF.

CDR3 in amino acids: CSARLLTGKGGYGYTF. CDR3 coding DNA: TGCAGTGCTAGACTATTGACAGGGAAGGGGGGCTATGGCTACACCTTC. V usage is TRBV20-1 and J usage is TRBJ1-2, with 7 bases that match TRBD1. Trimming at V came to 2 bases and at J to 4 bases, leaving 13 bases not matched to a gene. Germline lookup yields CDR1 DFQATT and CDR2 SNEGSKA (reference sequence). The CDR3 runs 16 residues.

This clonotype was seen at least ten times. The genes are TRBV11-2 and TRBJ2-1, with D perhaps given as TRBD1 or TRBD2 (6 bases each). Germline V gene lookup returns CDR1 SGHAT and CDR2 FQNNGV. The V gene lost 5 bases and the J gene lost 0 bases, with 11 bases spanning the gap. CDR3 size: 15 residues. The CDR3 DNA follows: TGTGCCAGCAGCAGAGGGGGGAGCTCCTACAATGAGCAGTTCTTC. It encodes CASSRGGSSYNEQFF.

This clonotype was seen more than once but under ten times. The chain links TRBV24-1 to TRBJ2-2; D ambiguous. Germline V gene data show CDR1 as KGHDR and CDR2 as SFDVKD. The length of the CDR3 is 15 residues. Deletions cut 3 bases from V and 6 bases from J, with 13 bases between. The CDR3 DNA reads as TGTGCCACCAGTGATGGGTACCTTAACGCCGGGGAGCTGTTTTTT. This codes for CATSDGYLNAGELFF.

This clonotype was observed a few times. This sequence joins TRBV20-1 and TRBJ2-5; a possible D gene is TRBD2 (5 bases). This CDR3 contains 14 residues. V was pared by 5 bases and J by 0 bases, with 13 bases between. The germline CDR1 and CDR2 sequences are DFQATT and SNEGSKA (reference sequence). In DNA, the CDR3 is TGCAGTGCTGAGGACGGGATGTACCAAGAGACCCAGTACTTC. Translation gives CSAEDGMYQETQYF.

The DNA of the CDR3 is TGTGCCAGCAGTCTACTAGCGACGACCGGGGAGCTGTTTTTT. This gives the protein CASSLLATTGELFF. The chain couples TRBV12-3 or TRBV12-4 to TRBJ2-2; 7 positions agree with TRBD2. The CDR3 covers 14 residues. The J segment lost 5 bases and the V segment lost 5 bases, leaving 5 bases of the junction unmatched.

This clonotype was counted a few times. J is TRBJ1-5 and V is TRBV7-2; 8 nucleotides match TRBD1. The CDR3 is 14 residues long. Germline assignment: CDR1 SGHTA and CDR2 FQGNSA. V shed 4 bases and J 7 bases; nucleotides not matched to a gene: 6. The CDR3 sequence: CASSSGQGWQPQHF. Written as DNA, the CDR3 is TGTGCCAGCAGCTCAGGACAGGGCTGGCAGCCCCAGCATTTT.

This chain joins TRBV18 and TRBJ2-3; possible D gene TRBD1, 6 bases. V was pared by 8 bases and J by 2 bases, with 11 bases between. From germline, CDR1 is KGHSH and CDR2 LQKENI. This CDR3 has 13 residues. The CDR3 DNA reads TGTGCCAGCAGGGGGACCCTCACAGATACGCAGTATTTT. Protein product: CASRGTLTDTQYF.

The chain employs TRBV20-1 and TRBJ2-2; D might be TRBD2 (5 bases). CDR3 size: 13 residues. Germline CDR1 DFQATT, CDR2 SNEGSKA (reference sequence). Trimming took off 6 bases at V and 2 bases at J, with 10 bases between the two ends. CDR3 residues: CSAASRNTGELFF. The CDR3 DNA follows: TGCAGTGCAGCTAGCAGAAACACCGGGGAGCTGTTTTTT.

This clonotype occurred a few times. The chain couples TRBV7-2 to TRBJ2-2, with TRBD2 identical over 13 bases. J lost 2 bases, V lost 0 bases, and 3 bases had no gene match. CDR3 length: 18 amino acids. The germline V gene has CDR1 SGHTA and CDR2 FQGNSA. CDR3 DNA sequence: TGTGCCAGCAGCTTAGCGGGACTAGCGGGGCCCAACACCGGGGAGCTGTTTTTT. Translated: CASSLAGLAGPNTGELFF.

V gene TRBV6-5 combines with J gene TRBJ1-3, with TRBD1 as a possible D gene (5 bases). The V gene's germline CDR1 is MNHEY and CDR2 SVGAGI. This CDR3 contains 16 residues. V was trimmed by 5 bases and J by 0 bases, leaving 14 bases between them. The CDR3 loop is CASSPVQAGSGNTIYF. The CDR3 DNA reads as TGTGCCAGCAGTCCGGTACAGGCGGGCTCTGGAAACACCATATATTTT.

There are a few counts of this clonotype. V usage is TRBV5-1 and J usage is TRBJ2-3; TRBD2 matches 10 bases. Germline loops: CDR1 SGHRS, CDR2 YFSETQ. Trimming cost V 5 bases and J 1 base; bases outside gene matches: 4. CDR3 length equals 15 residues. The chain's CDR3 is CASSWSGGGTDTQYF. CDR3 in DNA: TGCGCCAGCAGTTGGAGCGGGGGGGGCACAGATACGCAGTATTTT.

This clonotype was observed a handful of times. The genes are TRBV11-2 and TRBJ2-1; 9 nucleotides line up with TRBD1. The end of the DNA is better explained by TRBJ2-5, so the J call may be wrong. The CDR3 has 15 amino acids. CDR1 is SGHAT, CDR2 FQNNGV, per germline. CDR3 protein: CASSTRTGEWETQYF. For the CDR3, the DNA is TGTGCCAGCAGCACCCGGACAGGGGAATGGGAGACCCAGTACTTC.

V gene TRBV11-2 combines with J gene TRBJ2-7; 8 nucleotides match TRBD2. The CDR3 loop spans 15 amino acids. Germline values: CDR1 SGHAT, CDR2 FQNNGV. Trimming at V came to 5 bases and at J to 2 bases, leaving 8 bases not matched to a gene. CDR3 sequence: CASSRSGGPTYEQYF. The CDR3 DNA is TGTGCCAGCAGCCGAAGCGGGGGCCCTACCTACGAGCAGTACTTC.

Concerning this clonotype itself: A much larger clone sits a single nucleotide away, making a read error possible. The chain combines TRBV4-2 with TRBJ2-7; 10 bases line up with TRBD1. CDR3 length equals 15 residues. Germline V gives CDR1 LGHNA, CDR2 YNFKEQ. V gave up 4 bases and J gave up 2 bases; unmatched junction bases: 5. In DNA form, the CDR3 reads TGTGCCAGCAGCCGAGTGGGGACAGGGGCCTACGAGCAGTACTTC. Amino acid sequence: CASSRVGTGAYEQYF.

V gene TRBV15 combines with J gene TRBJ2-5; 9 bases are a match to TRBD1. Germline V CDR1 and CDR2: LNHNV, YYDKDF (reference sequence). This CDR3 is 13 amino acids long. The V and J ends lost 5 bases and 6 bases, in that order; junction bases with no gene match: 4. Here the CDR3 reads CATSPGQGKTQYF. In DNA form, the CDR3 reads TGTGCCACCAGCCCCGGACAGGGGAAGACCCAGTACTTC.

The CDR3 here is CSVGGGWSSGNTIYF. Here the CDR3 DNA reads TGCAGCGTTGGGGGGGGATGGAGCTCTGGAAACACCATATATTTT. The chain joins TRBV29-1 to TRBJ1-3; possibly TRBD1 for D (5 bases). Trimming took off 4 bases at V and 0 bases at J, with 13 bases between the two ends. CDR1 is SQVTM, CDR2 ANQGSEA, per germline. The CDR3 has 15 residues.

This clonotype was seen many times. This chain uses TRBV11-1 with TRBJ2-7, with TRBD1 as a possible D gene (6 bases). The germline gives CDR1 SGHAT, CDR2 FQDESV (reference sequence). The CDR3 extends over 14 amino acids. Between the trimmed V and J ends, which lost 6 bases and 5 bases, there was a span of 17 bases. DNA for the CDR3: TGTGCCAGCAGTGTCCGGGACAAAGACCACGAGCAGTACTTC. Protein product: CASSVRDKDHEQYF.

This clonotype has only a few counts. The chain joins TRBV5-1 to TRBJ1-4; a possible D gene is TRBD1 (5 bases). The CDR3 covers 14 residues. V dropped 0 bases and J dropped 7 bases, with 10 bases sitting between them. CDR1 is SGHRS, CDR2 YFSETQ, per germline. CDR3 sequence (DNA): TGCGCCAGCAGCTTGGGAAACGGGGGTGAAAAACTGTTTTTT. Its translation: CASSLGNGGEKLFF.

This chain uses TRBV7-2 with TRBJ2-5; D ambiguous. This CDR3 region has 15 residues. Germline CDR1 and CDR2: SGHTA and FQGNSA. V dropped 6 bases and J dropped 6 bases, with 20 bases sitting between them. The CDR3 nucleotides are TGTGCCAGCAGGTCTGAGGCCTCAGGACGGAAGACCCAGTACTTC. Residues: CASRSEASGRKTQYF.

This clonotype has more than one count but fewer than ten. The J gene is TRBJ2-4, the V gene TRBV14; 7 bases align to TRBD1. The CDR3 runs to 12 residues. Unmatched junction bases numbered 4, after V lost 4 bases and J lost 10 bases. Looked up from germline, CDR1 is SGHDN and CDR2 is FVKESK. The CDR3 DNA sequence: TGTGCCAGCAGCCTGGACAGGAGAATTCAGTACTTC. This translates into CASSLDRRIQYF.

V is TRBV20-1 and J is TRBJ2-5; D possibly corresponds to TRBD2 (5 bases). The DNA end is more similar to TRBJ2-7, so the J call may be wrong. Germline V gene data show CDR1 as DFQATT and CDR2 as SNEGSKA (reference sequence). CDR3 size: 14 residues. CDR3 nucleotides: TGCAGTGCTCCCCGGCGGGCCCTCTCCTACGAGCAGTACTTC. Its translation is CSAPRRALSYEQYF.

This clonotype was seen a handful of times. The junction differs from germline at one of its ends, possibly a read error. The CDR3 reads CASSLGGQITDTQCF. The DNA for the CDR3 is TGTGCCAGCAGCTTAGGGGGTCAGATCACAGATACGCAGTGTTTT. The rearrangement links TRBV7-7 to TRBJ2-3; no reliable D call. The germline V gene encodes CDR1 SSHAT and CDR2 FNYEAQ (reference sequence). This CDR3 has 15 amino acids. The whole variable domain, remainder taken from reference TRBV7-7 and TRBJ2-3, is GAGVSQSPRYKVTKRGQDVTLRCDPISSHATLYWYQQALGQGPEFLTYFNYEAQPDKSGLPSDRFSAERPEGSISTLTIQRTEQRDSAMYRCASSLGGQITDTQCFGPGTRLTVL.

This sequence joins TRBV5-1 and TRBJ2-5; unclear D gene. The germline CDR1 and CDR2 sequences are SGHRS and YFSETQ. The V gene lost 4 bases and the J gene lost 1 base, with 5 bases spanning the gap. CDR3 length: 12 residues. CDR3 protein: CASSVPQETQYF. The CDR3 region has the DNA TGCGCCAGCAGCGTCCCCCAAGAGACCCAGTACTTC.

This clonotype was detected only a few times. This chain connects TRBV20-1 to TRBJ1-4; D is perhaps TRBD1 (6 bases). This CDR3 has 15 amino acids. Trimming removed 5 bases from V and 4 bases from J, with 17 bases in between. CDR1 is DFQATT, CDR2 SNEGSKA, per germline (reference sequence). The CDR3 sequence: CSAAALGADNEKLFF. CDR3 DNA: TGCAGTGCTGCGGCGTTGGGGGCTGATAATGAAAAACTGTTTTTT.

This chain uses TRBV12-3 or TRBV12-4 with TRBJ1-1, with unresolved D. Trimming pared 4 bases from V and 6 bases from J, leaving 12 bases between. This CDR3 comprises 13 residues. Here the CDR3 reads CASSSDFYPEAFF. The CDR3 DNA reads as TGTGCCAGCAGTTCCGACTTCTATCCTGAAGCTTTCTTT.